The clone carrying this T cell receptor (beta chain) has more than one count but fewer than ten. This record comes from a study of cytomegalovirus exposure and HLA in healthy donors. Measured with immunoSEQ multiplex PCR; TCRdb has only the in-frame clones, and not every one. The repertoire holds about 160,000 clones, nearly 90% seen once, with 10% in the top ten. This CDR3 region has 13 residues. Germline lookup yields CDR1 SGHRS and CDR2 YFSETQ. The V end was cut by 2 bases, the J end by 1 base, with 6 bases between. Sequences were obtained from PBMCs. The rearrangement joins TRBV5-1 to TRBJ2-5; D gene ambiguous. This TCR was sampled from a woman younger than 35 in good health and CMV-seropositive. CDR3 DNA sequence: TGCGCCAGCAGCTTTAACGGCCAAGAGACCCAGTACTTC. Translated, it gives CASSFNGQETQYF.